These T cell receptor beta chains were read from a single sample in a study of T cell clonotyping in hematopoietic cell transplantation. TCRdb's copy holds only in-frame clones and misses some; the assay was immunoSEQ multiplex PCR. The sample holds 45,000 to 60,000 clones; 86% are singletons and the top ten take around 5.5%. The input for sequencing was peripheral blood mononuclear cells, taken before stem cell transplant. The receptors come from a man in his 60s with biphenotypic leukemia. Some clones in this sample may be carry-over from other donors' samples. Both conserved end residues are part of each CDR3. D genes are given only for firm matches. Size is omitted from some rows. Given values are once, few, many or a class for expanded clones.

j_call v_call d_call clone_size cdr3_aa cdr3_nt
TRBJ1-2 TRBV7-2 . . CASSLPGVYGYTF TGTGCCAGCAGCTTACCCGGGGTCTATGGCTACACCTTC
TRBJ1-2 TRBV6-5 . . CASTGFAGYGYTF TGTGCCAGCACCGGATTTGCGGGCTATGGCTACACCTTC
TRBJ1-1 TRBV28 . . CASSRGFTGTEAFF TGTGCCAGCAGCCGAGGGTTCACGGGCACTGAAGCTTTCTTT
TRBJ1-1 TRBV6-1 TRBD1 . CASSLTGEGAFF TGTGCCAGCAGTTTGACAGGGGAAGGAGCTTTCTTT
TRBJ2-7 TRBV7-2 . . CASSLLGLGSSYEQYF TGTGCCAGCAGCTTACTCGGCCTTGGAAGCTCCTACGAGCAGTACTTC
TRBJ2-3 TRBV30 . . CAWSFERPDSTDTQYF TGTGCCTGGAGTTTCGAGAGGCCTGATAGCACAGATACGCAGTATTTT
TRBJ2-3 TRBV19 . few CASSIELSSPTQYF TGTGCCAGTAGTATAGAGCTATCTAGCCCGACGCAGTATTTT
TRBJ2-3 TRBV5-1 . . CASSLDPIDTQYF TGCGCCAGCAGCTTGGACCCAATAGATACGCAGTATTTT
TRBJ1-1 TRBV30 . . CAWSVWDRGNTEAFF TGTGCCTGGAGTGTATGGGACCGCGGGAACACTGAAGCTTTCTTT
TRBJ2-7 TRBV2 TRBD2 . CASSKRGTSGSHSYEQYF TGTGCCAGCAGCAAAAGAGGGACTAGCGGGAGTCATAGCTACGAGCAGTACTTC
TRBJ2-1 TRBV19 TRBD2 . CASRKTWGRATNEQFF TGTGCCAGTAGAAAAACGTGGGGGAGGGCCACGAATGAGCAGTTCTTC
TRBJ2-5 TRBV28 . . CASSSRPGQETQYF TGTGCCAGCAGTTCCCGACCGGGGCAAGAGACCCAGTACTTC
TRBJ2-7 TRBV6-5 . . CASRPPRPGSEQYF TGTGCCAGCAGACCCCCTCGACCAGGATCCGAGCAGTACTTC
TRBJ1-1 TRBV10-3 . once CAISENLGEAFF TGTGCCATCAGTGAGAATCTAGGTGAAGCTTTCTTT
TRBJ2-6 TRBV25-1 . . CASSEYRGAGANVLTF TGTGCCAGCAGTGAATATAGGGGGGCTGGGGCCAACGTCCTGACTTTC
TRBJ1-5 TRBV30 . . CAWSVRNQPQHF TGTGCCTGGAGTGTACGTAATCAGCCCCAGCATTTT
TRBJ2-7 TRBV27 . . CASSLSNTGPYEQYF TGTGCCAGCAGTTTATCGAATACAGGACCCTACGAGCAGTACTTC
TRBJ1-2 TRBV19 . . CAIGDGITNYGYTF TGTGCCATAGGTGACGGCATAACTAACTATGGCTACACCTTC
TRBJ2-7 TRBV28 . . CASSQIESQYF TGTGCCAGCAGCCAAATTGAGAGCCAGTACTTC
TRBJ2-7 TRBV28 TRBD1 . CASGKTGQGYEQYF TGTGCCAGCGGAAAGACGGGACAGGGCTACGAGCAGTACTTC
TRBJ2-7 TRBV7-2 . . CASRPTPAGANEQYF TGTGCCAGCAGGCCTACCCCCGCGGGGGCCAACGAGCAGTACTTC
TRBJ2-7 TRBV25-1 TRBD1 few CASSDRQGGHEQYF TGTGCCAGCAGTGACAGACAGGGCGGACACGAGCAGTACTTC
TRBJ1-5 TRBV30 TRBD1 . CAWSQGTGRDQPQHF TGTGCCTGGAGTCAAGGGACAGGGAGGGATCAGCCCCAGCATTTT
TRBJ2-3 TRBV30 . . CAWSVSGSTDTQYF TGTGCCTGGAGTGTCAGCGGGAGCACAGATACGCAGTATTTT
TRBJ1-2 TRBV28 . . CASSPERNYGYTF TGTGCCAGCAGCCCAGAACGCAACTATGGCTACACCTTC
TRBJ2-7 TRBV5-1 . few CASSLDLSYEQYF TGCGCCAGCAGCTTGGACCTCTCCTACGAGCAGTACTTC
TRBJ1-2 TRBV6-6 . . CASSYSLRSGYTF TGTGCCAGCAGTTACTCCCTTAGATCCGGCTACACCTTC
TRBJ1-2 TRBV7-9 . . CASSLESGYTF TGTGCCAGCAGCTTAGAGTCGGGGTACACCTTC
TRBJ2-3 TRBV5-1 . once CASSLGRTDTQYF TGCGCCAGCAGCTTGGGGCGTACAGATACGCAGTATTTT
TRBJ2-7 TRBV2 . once CASSSLWEVSYEQYF TGTGCCAGCAGTTCGTTATGGGAGGTCTCCTACGAGCAGTACTTC
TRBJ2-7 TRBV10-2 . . CASSERTDYEQYF TGCGCCAGCAGTGAGCGGACAGACTACGAGCAGTACTTC
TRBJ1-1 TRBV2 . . CASSLLGRGNTEAFF TGTGCCAGCAGCCTGCTAGGGCGGGGGAACACTGAAGCTTTCTTT
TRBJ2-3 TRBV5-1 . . CASSLGAADTQYF TGCGCCAGCAGCTTGGGAGCTGCAGATACGCAGTATTTT
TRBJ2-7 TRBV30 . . CAWSVIDYEQYF TGTGCCTGGAGTGTAATAGATTACGAGCAGTACTTC
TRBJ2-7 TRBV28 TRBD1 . CASSNRGYEQYF TGTGCCAGCAGTAACAGGGGTTACGAGCAGTACTTC
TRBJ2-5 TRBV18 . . CASSPGARQETQYF TGTGCCAGCTCACCGGGGGCACGCCAAGAGACCCAGTACTTC
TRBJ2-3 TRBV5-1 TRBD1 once CASSSDRGRGDTQYF TGCGCCAGCAGCTCGGACAGGGGGCGCGGAGATACGCAGTATTTT
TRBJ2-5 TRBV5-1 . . CASSPYFQETAETQYF TGCGCCAGCAGCCCTTATTTCCAAGAGACTGCGGAGACCCAGTACTTC
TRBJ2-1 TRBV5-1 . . CASSIGGVEQFF TGCGCCAGCAGCATAGGGGGGGTCGAGCAGTTCTTC
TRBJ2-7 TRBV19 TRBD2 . CASSIIAGSYEQYF TGTGCCAGTAGTATAATAGCGGGCTCCTACGAGCAGTACTTC
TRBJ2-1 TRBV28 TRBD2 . CASRTTPGLALDGEQFF TGTGCCAGCAGAACGACTCCGGGACTAGCCTTGGACGGTGAGCAGTTCTTC
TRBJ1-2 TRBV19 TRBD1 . CASSLADPGQGFGYTF TGTGCCAGTAGTCTTGCCGACCCGGGACAGGGTTTCGGCTACACCTTC
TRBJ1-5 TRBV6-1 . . CASSEAGRWQPQHF TGTGCCAGCAGTGAAGCAGGGAGGTGGCAGCCCCAGCATTTT
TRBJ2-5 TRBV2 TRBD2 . CASRALSGQETQYF TGTGCCAGCAGGGCCCTTAGCGGGCAAGAGACCCAGTACTTC
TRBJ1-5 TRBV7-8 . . CASSLGAISNQPQHF TGTGCCAGCAGCTTAGGGGCAATTAGCAATCAGCCCCAGCATTTT
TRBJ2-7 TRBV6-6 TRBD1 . CACRDRGSYEQYF TGTGCCTGCCGGGACAGGGGAAGTTACGAGCAGTACTTC
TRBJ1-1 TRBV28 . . CASSQGWEGGTEAFF TGTGCCAGCAGTCAAGGGTGGGAGGGAGGAACTGAAGCTTTCTTT
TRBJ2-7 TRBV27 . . CASSFGSLGGYEQYF TGTGCCAGCAGTTTCGGTTCACTCGGCGGCTACGAGCAGTACTTC
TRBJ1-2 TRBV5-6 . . CASSLVGPATGYTF TGTGCCAGCAGCCTAGTGGGCCCTGCCACTGGCTACACCTTC
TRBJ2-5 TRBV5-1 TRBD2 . CASSPRTSGGEQETQYF TGCGCCAGCAGCCCTAGGACTAGCGGGGGCGAACAAGAGACCCAGTACTTC
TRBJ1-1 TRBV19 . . CASSILGGQGSTEAFF TGTGCCAGTAGTATTCTCGGTGGGCAGGGAAGCACTGAAGCTTTCTTT
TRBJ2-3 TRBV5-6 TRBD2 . CASSPGLATLDTQYF TGTGCCAGCAGTCCCGGACTAGCTACTCTAGATACGCAGTATTTT